This is a list of T cell receptor beta chains from one sample in a study of identical twins. One entry per CDR3 protein results from TCRdb running MiXCR on the 5' RACE reads. The sample has under 800,000 distinct CDR3 sequences, 21% seen once; the top ten hold roughly 4.3%. These data also formed part of another study, on T cells expressing NK-cell markers.

Input material: PBMCs. These receptors all stem from a young woman in good health. CDR3s leave out the opening cysteine and the closing phenylalanine or tryptophan.

cdr3_length: 16; v_call: TRBV12-3/TRBV12-4; j_call: TRBJ2-7; cdr3_aa: ASRKHGDRGREISEQY
cdr3_length: 11; v_call: TRBV18; j_call: TRBJ2-1; cdr3_aa: ASSQRAGNEQF
cdr3_length: 14; v_call: TRBV20-1; j_call: TRBJ2-7; cdr3_aa: SARGGLAGTIYEQY
cdr3_length: 10; v_call: TRBV20-1; j_call: TRBJ1-5; cdr3_aa: RVEENNQPQH
cdr3_length: 11; v_call: TRBV20-1; j_call: TRBJ1-1; cdr3_aa: SARDGVNTEAF
cdr3_length: 12; v_call: TRBV5-1; j_call: TRBJ2-5; cdr3_aa: ASSQQGKVETQY
cdr3_length: 14; v_call: TRBV5-5; j_call: TRBJ1-6; cdr3_aa: ASSFTGSSYNSPLH
cdr3_length: 12; v_call: TRBV20-1; j_call: TRBJ1-2; cdr3_aa: SAARSTGLDGYT
cdr3_length: 13; v_call: TRBV30; j_call: TRBJ2-1; cdr3_aa: AWSTGGRGFDEQF
cdr3_length: 12; v_call: TRBV6-5; j_call: TRBJ2-7; cdr3_aa: ASSFTDARDEQY
cdr3_length: 13; v_call: TRBV5-1; j_call: TRBJ2-1; cdr3_aa: ASSLMAGGGHEQF
cdr3_length: 11; v_call: TRBV9; j_call: TRBJ2-1; cdr3_aa: ASSHTGGNEQF
cdr3_length: 13; v_call: TRBV4-2; j_call: TRBJ2-7; cdr3_aa: ASSPAGTSSYEQY
cdr3_length: 13; v_call: TRBV12-3/TRBV12-4; j_call: TRBJ2-5; cdr3_aa: ASSVNSAGQETQY
cdr3_length: 12; v_call: TRBV20-1; j_call: TRBJ1-1; cdr3_aa: SAKGGGMNTEAF
cdr3_length: 9; v_call: TRBV11-2; j_call: TRBJ2-1; cdr3_aa: ASTESGEQF
cdr3_length: 13; v_call: TRBV4-3; j_call: TRBJ2-1; cdr3_aa: ASSQNLQQVNEQF
cdr3_length: 11; v_call: TRBV6-1; j_call: TRBJ2-1; cdr3_aa: ASGGRHYNEQF
cdr3_length: 12; v_call: TRBV20-1; j_call: TRBJ2-7; cdr3_aa: SALPLAGVDEQY
cdr3_length: 11; v_call: TRBV5-1; j_call: TRBJ2-5; cdr3_aa: ASSHGLKETQY
cdr3_length: 12; v_call: TRBV6-5; j_call: TRBJ1-1; cdr3_aa: ASSYQGGGTEAF
cdr3_length: 11; v_call: TRBV2; j_call: TRBJ1-1; cdr3_aa: ASSETVDTEAF
cdr3_length: 17; v_call: TRBV4-2; j_call: TRBJ2-1; cdr3_aa: ASSQKRGGTLSSYNEQF
cdr3_length: 12; v_call: TRBV2; j_call: TRBJ2-3; cdr3_aa: ASSEILGADTQY
cdr3_length: 11; v_call: TRBV3-1; j_call: TRBJ1-4; cdr3_aa: ASSPQGNEKLF
cdr3_length: 13; v_call: TRBV5-6; j_call: TRBJ2-7; cdr3_aa: ASSARGRLSYEQY
cdr3_length: 12; v_call: TRBV6-1; j_call: TRBJ1-5; cdr3_aa: ASNPGGTNQPQH
cdr3_length: 12; v_call: TRBV11-3; j_call: TRBJ2-5; cdr3_aa: ASSLRVPGETQY
cdr3_length: 11; v_call: TRBV6-1; j_call: TRBJ1-2; cdr3_aa: ASATGTGYGYT
cdr3_length: 14; v_call: TRBV7-8; j_call: TRBJ2-1; cdr3_aa: ASIQGLAARGGEQF
cdr3_length: 10; v_call: TRBV12-3/TRBV12-4; j_call: TRBJ2-1; cdr3_aa: ASTRDYNEQF
cdr3_length: 11; v_call: TRBV27; j_call: TRBJ2-1; cdr3_aa: ASSSGGRDEQF
cdr3_length: 15; v_call: TRBV20-1; j_call: TRBJ2-3; cdr3_aa: SARVFGKGVRTDTQY
cdr3_length: 12; v_call: TRBV29-1; j_call: TRBJ2-5; cdr3_aa: SARGEDSQETQY
cdr3_length: 14; v_call: TRBV6-5; j_call: TRBJ2-7; cdr3_aa: ASSYSQEGFYYEQY
cdr3_length: 13; v_call: TRBV20-1; j_call: TRBJ2-2; cdr3_aa: SARPPGLHTGELF
cdr3_length: 10; v_call: TRBV7-6; j_call: TRBJ2-1; cdr3_aa: ASSLGFDEQF
cdr3_length: 9; v_call: TRBV12-3/TRBV12-4; j_call: TRBJ1-4; cdr3_aa: ASSFDEKLF
cdr3_length: 13; v_call: TRBV15; j_call: TRBJ1-1; cdr3_aa: ATSRDKGQNTEAF
cdr3_length: 13; v_call: TRBV12-3/TRBV12-4; j_call: TRBJ1-1; cdr3_aa: ASSRRGQGTTEAF
cdr3_length: 12; v_call: TRBV27; j_call: TRBJ1-2; cdr3_aa: ASSRRRDFYGYT
cdr3_length: 12; v_call: TRBV3-1; j_call: TRBJ2-1; cdr3_aa: ASSQGGSAGEQF
cdr3_length: 15; v_call: TRBV5-8; j_call: TRBJ2-1; cdr3_aa: ASSLAPAVSSYNEQF
cdr3_length: 11; v_call: TRBV10-3; j_call: TRBJ1-1; cdr3_aa: AIRPTRNTEAF
cdr3_length: 14; v_call: TRBV3-1; j_call: TRBJ2-1; cdr3_aa: ASSHIGGGGYGEQF
cdr3_length: 12; v_call: TRBV12-3/TRBV12-4; j_call: TRBJ1-5; cdr3_aa: ASSFAGNNQPQH
cdr3_length: 10; v_call: TRBV2; j_call: TRBJ2-3; cdr3_aa: ASSWRTDTQY
cdr3_length: 12; v_call: TRBV20-1; j_call: TRBJ2-7; cdr3_aa: SARDQYKDYEQY
cdr3_length: 14; v_call: TRBV5-1; j_call: TRBJ1-1; cdr3_aa: ASSLVPGTANTEAF
cdr3_length: 12; v_call: TRBV5-1; j_call: TRBJ2-7; cdr3_aa: ASSLRGAADEQY
cdr3_length: 10; v_call: TRBV29-1; j_call: TRBJ2-7; cdr3_aa: SVGQGSVEQY
cdr3_length: 13; v_call: TRBV7-7; j_call: TRBJ2-3; cdr3_aa: ASSTSGMGTDTQY
cdr3_length: 12; v_call: TRBV12-3/TRBV12-4; j_call: TRBJ1-1; cdr3_aa: ASSQTGGGVEAF
cdr3_length: 10; v_call: TRBV6-5; j_call: TRBJ2-2; cdr3_aa: ASRNSEGVLF
cdr3_length: 12; v_call: TRBV12-3/TRBV12-4; j_call: TRBJ2-3; cdr3_aa: ASSPGTGADTQY
cdr3_length: 12; v_call: TRBV29-1; j_call: TRBJ2-7; cdr3_aa: SVITGTGLYEQY
cdr3_length: 13; v_call: TRBV12-3/TRBV12-4; j_call: TRBJ2-3; cdr3_aa: ASSSSGRPTDTQY
cdr3_length: 12; v_call: TRBV29-1; j_call: TRBJ2-2; cdr3_aa: SAQGGANTGELF
cdr3_length: 14; v_call: TRBV12-3/TRBV12-4; j_call: TRBJ2-2; cdr3_aa: ASSPPEVAGTGELF